This T cell receptor (beta chain) was profiled in a study of regulatory T cells in long-lasting Graves disease. For TCR beta, libraries came from iRepertoire HTBI primers and Arm-PCR of CDR3 regions. From the multiplex PCR reads, TCRdb called clonotypes with MiXCR, one entry per CDR3 protein. The sample yields hundreds of thousands of distinct CDR3 sequences, 16% seen once. The time point was: newly diagnosed GD, antithyroid drugs for less than 3 months. From RNA extracted from PBMCs, the TCR library was made. CDR1 and CDR2 (germline): SGHDT, YYEEEE. This CDR3 is 16 amino acids long. Trimming stripped 0 bases from V and 9 bases from J, with 19 bases between. These records were also assigned to another study, of T cells in Graves' hyperthyroidism and ophthalmopathy.

This sample comprised peripheral blood mononuclear cells (PBMCs), obtained at new diagnosis, from a patient treated with antithyroid drugs. The V call is TRBV5-6, the J call TRBJ1-3; D is ambiguous. This receptor was obtained from a man aged 40-49 years with Graves disease. The CDR3 here is CASSLARSPGIGTIYF. Written as DNA, the CDR3 is TGTGCCAGCAGCTTGGCGAGGAGCCCGGGGATTGGCACCATATATTTT. The entire variable domain, with the rest obtained from reference TRBV5-6 and TRBJ1-3, is as follows: DAGVTQSPTHLIKTRGQQVTLRCSPKSGHDTVSWYQQALGQGPQFIFQYYEEEERQRGNFPDRFSGHQFPNYSSELNVNALLLGDSALYLCASSLARSPGIGTIYFGEGSWLTVV.